These 22 T cell receptor beta chains share one sample of origin, sequenced in a study of blood T cell repertoires in COVID-19. Sequenced by immunoSEQ multiplex PCR; TCRdb stores in-frame clones only, minus some. This repertoire shows approximately 390,000 clones, over 75% found once; its top ten account for around 1.9%. Sequencing was carried out using PBMCs or T cells enriched from blood (not recorded which). These receptors originate from a woman between 40 and 50 years old with acute COVID-19.

This chain links TRBV7-9 with TRBJ2-1; D not certain. The CDR3 is made up of 13 amino acids. Germline V gives CDR1 SEHNR, CDR2 FQNEAQ (reference sequence). The V gene lost 3 bases and the J gene lost 7 bases, with 10 bases spanning the gap. In DNA, the CDR3 is TGTGCCAGCAGCTTCTTTTCAGGAAATGAGCAGTTCTTC. Translation gives CASSFFSGNEQFF.

This clone appeared once. V and J are TRBV2 and TRBJ1-1; D is ambiguous. This CDR3 contains 16 residues. The V end was cut by 8 bases, the J end by 0 bases, with 19 bases between. Germline V gene lookup returns CDR1 SNHLY and CDR2 FYNNEI. In DNA form, the CDR3 reads TGTGCCAGCTGCTCGAAAAGGAGGCAGGTGAACACTGAAGCTTTCTTT. This encodes CASCSKRRQVNTEAFF.

This chain joins TRBV19 and TRBJ1-2; TRBD1 aligns across 8 bases. Germline CDR1 LNHDA, CDR2 SQIVND (reference sequence). The CDR3 covers 11 residues. The trim removed 7 bases at V and 7 bases at J, leaving 2 bases unmatched. The CDR3 bases are TGTGCCAGTACAGGGGGCGGTGGCTACACCTTC. It translates to CASTGGGGYTF.

The rearrangement links TRBV2 to TRBJ2-3; D is unresolved. The CDR3 runs to 14 residues. Per the germline V gene, CDR1 is SNHLY and CDR2 is FYNNEI. V was clipped by 3 bases and J by 5 bases, with 12 bases between them. CDR3 DNA: TGTGCCAGCAGTGACAGCCAGGTTCTAGATACGCAGTATTTT. Protein sequence: CASSDSQVLDTQYF.

The chain couples TRBV18 to TRBJ1-3, with 7 bases lining up with TRBD1. Germline V lookup: CDR1 KGHSH, CDR2 LQKENI. The CDR3 length is 14 residues. V gave up 0 bases and J gave up 4 bases; unmatched junction bases: 0. For the CDR3, the DNA is TGTGCCAGCTCACCACCAGGGGGCGGAAACACCATATATTTT. This gives the protein CASSPPGGGNTIYF.

This chain links TRBV4-1 with TRBJ1-1, with 8 bases aligning to TRBD1. V lost 1 base to trimming and J lost 2 bases; unmatched junction nucleotides: 9. The germline V gene encodes CDR1 MGHRA and CDR2 YSYEKL. The CDR3 contains 17 residues. CDR3 loop: CASSQGGQGARNTEAFF. The CDR3, as DNA: TGCGCCAGCAGCCAAGGGGGGCAGGGGGCGCGAAACACTGAAGCTTTCTTT.

The chain carries TRBV9 and TRBJ2-5; 9 bases map to TRBD2. The CDR3 spans 16 residues. After removal of 0 bases from V and 5 bases from J, the junction contained 8 bases not matched to a gene. Germline CDR1 reads SGDLS; CDR2 reads YYNGEE. CDR3 residues: CASSVAGGGAWETQYF. In DNA form, the CDR3 reads TGTGCCAGCAGCGTAGCCGGCGGGGGGGCGTGGGAGACCCAGTACTTC.

V usage is TRBV5-1 and J usage is TRBJ2-1; 7 bases are a match to TRBD2. The germline V gene encodes CDR1 SGHRS and CDR2 YFSETQ. The CDR3 runs to 15 residues. With 7 bases clipped from V and 4 bases from J, the junction kept 11 bases outside the gene matches. CDR3 nucleotide sequence: TGCGCCAGCCGGCCCGGGAGCGGGGTTTACAATGAGCAGTTCTTC. Residues: CASRPGSGVYNEQFF.

CDR3 sequence (DNA): TGCGCCAGCAGCGTTTCCCTTATGAACACTGAAGCTTTCTTT. This gives the protein CASSVSLMNTEAFF. The genes are TRBV10-2 and TRBJ1-1, with unresolved D. CDR1 WSHSY and CDR2 SAAADI come from the germline V gene. This CDR3 is built from 14 residues. The V and J ends lost 6 bases and 0 bases respectively, with 11 bases between them.

The chain carries TRBV15 and TRBJ1-2; no reliable D call. This CDR3 is 15 amino acids long. CDR1 and CDR2 from the germline V gene are LNHNV and YYDKDF (reference sequence). V lost 0 bases, J lost 1 base, and 9 bases lay in between. The CDR3 protein is CATSRDPYFNYGYTF. The CDR3 region has the DNA TGTGCCACCAGCAGAGATCCCTACTTTAACTATGGCTACACCTTC.

J is TRBJ1-3 and V is TRBV6-5, with D possibly matching TRBD1 (6 bases). CDR1 and CDR2 (germline): MNHEY, SVGAGI. This CDR3 spans 14 amino acids. Trimming pared 6 bases from V and 1 base from J, leaving 10 bases between. CDR3 coding DNA: TGTGCCAGCAGGACAGGAGCTTCTGGAAACACCATATATTTT. As protein: CASRTGASGNTIYF.

The chain combines TRBV6-2 or TRBV6-3 with TRBJ1-1; tentatively, D is TRBD1 (5 bases). V lost 2 bases and J lost 4, with 11 bases in between. The CDR3 spans 14 residues. Germline V gene data show CDR1 as MNHEY and CDR2 as SVGEGT. The CDR3 spells CASSYGARSTEAFF. Here the CDR3 DNA reads TGTGCCAGCAGTTACGGGGCGAGGAGCACTGAAGCTTTCTTT.

CDR3 sequence reads: CARGTGINQPQHF. In DNA form, the CDR3 reads TGCGCCAGGGGGACAGGGATTAATCAGCCCCAGCATTTT. The rearrangement links TRBV23-1 to TRBJ1-5; the match to TRBD1 covers 9 bases. TRBV23-1 is identified as an open reading frame with a role that is uncertain. This CDR3 comprises 13 residues. J lost 4 bases, V lost 9 bases, and 4 bases had no gene match.

The chain has TRBV11-3 and TRBJ2-1; D is possibly TRBD1 (5 bases). The ends were cut back, 3 bases at V and 7 bases at J, with 10 bases in the middle. The CDR3 is made up of 13 amino acids. Germline CDR1 and CDR2: SGHNT and YENEEA. The CDR3 reads CASSFSPGNEQFF. CDR3 DNA sequence: TGTGCCAGCAGCTTTAGCCCAGGGAATGAGCAGTTCTTC.

The chain joins TRBV5-1 to TRBJ1-1, with 8 bases fitting TRBD1. Trimming at V came to 0 bases and at J to 1 base, leaving 8 bases not matched to a gene. The CDR3 loop spans 17 amino acids. Germline V gives CDR1 SGHRS, CDR2 YFSETQ. CDR3 sequence (DNA): TGCGCCAGCAGCTTGGGCCGGGACAGGATTTCGAACACTGAAGCTTTCTTT. Protein sequence: CASSLGRDRISNTEAFF.

The chain couples TRBV4-1 to TRBJ2-2; 10 bases are a match to TRBD2. This CDR3 is 20 amino acids long. The V and J ends lost 1 base and 3 bases, in that order; junction bases with no gene match: 14. Per the germline V gene, CDR1 is MGHRA and CDR2 is YSYEKL. The CDR3 is CASSQVGLGSSGGDTGELFF. The CDR3 nucleotides are TGCGCCAGCAGCCAAGTGGGGCTGGGTTCGAGCGGGGGGGACACCGGGGAGCTGTTTTTT.

This CDR3 is CASSLGAGGTYNEQFF. CDR3 nucleotides: TGTGCCAGCAGCTTGGGCGCCGGGGGGACCTACAATGAGCAGTTCTTC. The genes are TRBV5-5 and TRBJ2-1, with 7 nucleotides matching TRBD2. Germline lookup yields CDR1 SGHKS and CDR2 YYEKEE (reference sequence). J was trimmed by 2 bases and V by 0 bases; bases with no gene match: 5. CDR3 size: 16 residues.

This clone was recorded only once. The J gene is TRBJ1-5, the V gene TRBV5-5, with D unclear. This CDR3 has 14 amino acids. Trimming pared 1 base from V and 2 bases from J, leaving 7 bases between. Germline loops: CDR1 SGHKS, CDR2 YYEKEE (reference sequence). CDR3 bases: TGTGCCAGCAGCTTGAGTGCAGGCAATCAGCCCCAGCATTTT. It yields the protein CASSLSAGNQPQHF.

The genes are TRBV29-1 and TRBJ2-7; 10 bases map to TRBD1. This CDR3 region has 16 residues. Per the germline V gene, CDR1 is SQVTM and CDR2 is ANQGSEA. Unmatched junction bases numbered 9, after V lost 3 bases and J lost 1 base. The CDR3 spells CSVEGTGQGLSYEQYF. In DNA, the CDR3 is TGCAGCGTTGAGGGAACGGGACAGGGGCTTTCCTACGAGCAGTACTTC.

The genes are TRBV13 and TRBJ2-7, with 7 bases matching TRBD1. Germline loops: CDR1 PRHDT, CDR2 FYEKMQ (reference sequence). This CDR3 has 15 residues. The V segment lost 1 base and the J segment 1 base; nucleotides outside the gene matches: 4. The CDR3 coding sequence is TGTGCCAGCAGCTTAGACCGGGACAGATCCTACGAGCAGTACTTC. As protein: CASSLDRDRSYEQYF.

This sequence joins TRBV3-1 (or the pseudogene TRBV3-2) and TRBJ2-7; no definite D call. The CDR3 sequence is 15 residues long. Germline CDR1 is LGHDT and CDR2 is YNNKEL (reference sequence). V was shortened by 1 base and J by 0 bases, with 10 bases between the two germline ends. This chain's CDR3 is CASSQVYDSSYEQYF. The CDR3 DNA reads TGTGCCAGCAGCCAAGTCTACGACTCCTCCTACGAGCAGTACTTC.

The rearrangement joins TRBV9 to TRBJ2-7; TRBD1 is a possible D gene (6 bases). The V gene lost 3 bases and the J gene lost 2 bases, with 12 bases spanning the gap. Germline V gene sequence: CDR1 SGDLS, CDR2 YYNGEE. This CDR3 region has 14 residues. The CDR3: CASSAGQHPYEQYF. CDR3 in DNA: TGTGCCAGCAGCGCAGGACAGCACCCCTACGAGCAGTACTTC.